These T cell receptor beta chains were read from a single sample in a study of blood T cell repertoires in COVID-19. The assay was immunoSEQ multiplex PCR, and TCRdb's table has in-frame clones only and misses some. The sample yields hundreds of thousands of clones, 89% seen once. The sequencing input was PBMCs or T cells enriched from blood (not recorded which). The receptor set was obtained from a woman in her thirties or forties who had recovered from COVID-19. Each CDR3 is given without its conserved first and last residue. Size is stated for part of the rows, as once, few or many counts, or as a class when the clone is expanded.

V: TRBV6-2/TRBV6-3
length: 13
J: TRBJ1-5
size: NA
CDR3: ASSYGGEFNQPQH

V: TRBV7-6
length: 14
J: TRBJ2-2
size: NA
CDR3: ASSLVEASGSRELF

V: TRBV6-5
length: 12
J: TRBJ1-6
size: NA
CDR3: ASSSRQPNSPLH

V: TRBV5-1
length: 11
J: TRBJ1-1
size: NA
CDR3: ASSDGGGTEAF

V: TRBV6-5
length: 13
J: TRBJ2-1
size: NA
CDR3: ASSVTPPLYNEQF

V: TRBV6-1
length: 14
J: TRBJ2-2
size: NA
CDR3: ASSEFVGQNTGELF

V: TRBV30
length: 11
J: TRBJ1-5
size: NA
CDR3: AWSRGSNQPQH

V: TRBV29-1
length: 13
J: TRBJ2-1
size: few
CDR3: SVDLRLAGSDEQF

V: TRBV7-6
length: 10
J: TRBJ1-1
size: NA
CDR3: ASSLAGGEAF

V: TRBV18
length: 15
J: TRBJ2-7
size: NA
CDR3: ASSPVVVSGGAYEQY

V: TRBV21-1
length: 13
J: TRBJ2-7
size: few
CDR3: ASSKGGPWPGEQY

V: TRBV5-6
length: 11
J: TRBJ2-5
size: few
CDR3: ASTKDYQETQY

V: TRBV7-9
length: 13
J: TRBJ1-2
size: few
CDR3: ASSIRSGTGYGYT

V: TRBV7-6
length: 11
J: TRBJ1-6
size: NA
CDR3: ASSLEGYSPLH

V: TRBV5-1
length: 15
J: TRBJ2-7
size: NA
CDR3: ASSLEGQTNPSYEQY

V: TRBV9
length: 12
J: TRBJ2-3
size: NA
CDR3: ASSVGGRPDTQY

V: TRBV7-9
length: 15
J: TRBJ2-7
size: NA
CDR3: ASSLAPGQGGHYEQY

V: TRBV15
length: 11
J: TRBJ2-2
size: NA
CDR3: ATSIRVPGELF

V: TRBV5-1
length: 13
J: TRBJ2-3
size: NA
CDR3: ASSLSRGRQDTQY

V: TRBV7-2
length: 13
J: TRBJ2-5
size: NA
CDR3: ASSLEGFLVETQY

V: TRBV16
length: 10
J: TRBJ1-2
size: NA
CDR3: AGGQGDYGYT

V: TRBV30
length: 12
J: TRBJ1-1
size: NA
CDR3: AWSRQGIWTEAF

V: TRBV27
length: 12
J: TRBJ2-7
size: NA
CDR3: ASSSIGASYEQY

V: TRBV7-2
length: 13
J: TRBJ2-2
size: NA
CDR3: ASSLVLANTGELF

V: TRBV5-1
length: 13
J: TRBJ2-5
size: NA
CDR3: ASGLGGGGGETQY

V: TRBV20-1
length: 9
J: TRBJ2-5
size: NA
CDR3: SARAGETQY

V: TRBV6-5
length: 14
J: TRBJ1-1
size: NA
CDR3: ASSYSAGGLFTEAF

V: TRBV20-1
length: 8
J: TRBJ1-1
size: NA
CDR3: SASLGRAF

V: TRBV18
length: 12
J: TRBJ2-7
size: NA
CDR3: ASSATDRAGEQY

V: TRBV12-3/TRBV12-4
length: 10
J: TRBJ1-5
size: few
CDR3: ATFRVNQPQH

V: TRBV11-3
length: 13
J: TRBJ2-1
size: NA
CDR3: ASSSSGGDYNEQF

V: TRBV9
length: 11
J: TRBJ2-7
size: NA
CDR3: ASSFGFSGEQY

V: TRBV10-3
length: 12
J: TRBJ2-5
size: NA
CDR3: AISEGEYQETQY

V: TRBV28
length: 12
J: TRBJ1-2
size: NA
CDR3: ASSLTFETYGYT

V: TRBV28
length: 11
J: TRBJ2-4
size: NA
CDR3: ASTDTDRDIQY

V: TRBV29-1
length: 11
J: TRBJ1-1
size: NA
CDR3: SANRVGNTEAF

V: TRBV13
length: 13
J: TRBJ2-2
size: NA
CDR3: ASSPPSPGVGELF

V: TRBV29-1
length: 9
J: TRBJ2-5
size: NA
CDR3: SVNGRETQY

V: TRBV6-5
length: 11
J: TRBJ1-5
size: NA
CDR3: ASGGDRAQPQH

V: TRBV11-2
length: 13
J: TRBJ1-2
size: NA
CDR3: ASSLGGQGFYGYT

V: TRBV2
length: 13
J: TRBJ2-3
size: NA
CDR3: ASSEGGGGTDTQY

V: TRBV7-9
length: 12
J: TRBJ2-7
size: few
CDR3: ASSSLAADYEQY

V: TRBV7-2
length: 14
J: TRBJ2-1
size: NA
CDR3: ASSLAGGLAYNEQF

V: TRBV12-3/TRBV12-4
length: 11
J: TRBJ1-1
size: NA
CDR3: ASSIDMNTEAF